This T cell receptor (beta chain) was found in a study of CD8 T cells in ankylosing spondylitis. Germline CDR1 and CDR2: SGHVS and FNYEAQ. V was clipped by 0 bases and J by 1 base; unmatched bases: 14. The CDR3 has 20 residues. From the 5' RACE reads, TCRdb called clonotypes with MiXCR, one entry per CDR3 protein. This table has 150,000 to 250,000 distinct CDR3 sequences, roughly 13% appearing once. J is TRBJ2-2 and V is TRBV7-6, with TRBD1 identical over 7 bases. The receptor's source is a male donor with ankylosing spondylitis or in good health (not recorded which). The sequenced material came from blood, either unsorted or a sorted T cell fraction (not recorded which). CDR3 DNA sequence: TGTGCCAGCAGCTTAGCGCAGACAGGGAAACGGACCAAGAACACCGGGGAGCTGTTTTTT. This encodes CASSLAQTGKRTKNTGELFF.